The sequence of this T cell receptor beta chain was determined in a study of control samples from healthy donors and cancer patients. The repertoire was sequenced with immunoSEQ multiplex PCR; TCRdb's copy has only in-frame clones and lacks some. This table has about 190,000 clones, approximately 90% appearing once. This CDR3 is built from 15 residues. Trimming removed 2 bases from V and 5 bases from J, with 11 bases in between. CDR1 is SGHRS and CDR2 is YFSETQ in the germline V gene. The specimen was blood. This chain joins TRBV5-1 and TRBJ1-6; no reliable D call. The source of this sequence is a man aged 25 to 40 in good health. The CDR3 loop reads CASSLWGTNNSPLHF. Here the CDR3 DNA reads TGCGCCAGCAGCTTATGGGGTACCAATAATTCACCCCTCCACTTT.